This T cell receptor (beta chain) was recovered during a study of cytomegalovirus exposure and HLA in healthy donors. The PCR used 60 Vbeta and 13 Jbeta primers. Libraries were prepared by immunoSEQ multiplex PCR; TCRdb keeps only in-frame clonotypes and omits some of them. The table includes about 130,000 clones, approximately 80% detected once. A note on this clone: Its target is unknown.

Study-wide findings and caveats: Several top significant clusters appeared, in a later analysis, to be linked to common viral pathogens. Across donors, sequencing depth was assumed by presence/absence analyses to be roughly uniform.

Donors were ostensibly healthy at sampling, although undocumented immune exposures were probable. The sequence was obtained from a woman under 30 in good health and CMV-seropositive. Sequencing was carried out using PBMCs.

In DNA, the CDR3 is TGTGCCAGCAGCTTAGGACTAGGGAGGGGCAATGAGCAGTTCTTC. Translating it yields CASSLGLGRGNEQFF. The J gene is TRBJ2-1, the V gene TRBV7-2, with 7 bases aligning to TRBD2. The CDR3 is 15 residues long. Germline V gene sequence: CDR1 SGHTA, CDR2 FQGNSA. Trimming at V came to 1 base and at J to 6 bases, leaving 6 bases not matched to a gene.